One and the same sample provided the 3 T cell receptor beta chains below, sequenced in a study of CD8+CD57+ T cells in acquired aplastic anemia (dated by TCRdb to 2017 to 2018). TCRdb names Illumina HiSeq 2000 as the instrument used. TCR beta VDJ combination and CDR3 sequence profiling used genomic DNA as the template. The raw public reads went through TCRdb reprocessing: fastp at Q25, MiXCR clone calling, in-frame beta chains kept. Every entry covers one CDR3 protein and lists the most common genes and DNA from its rows. The sample contains about 470,000 distinct CDR3 sequences, around 30% of them found a single time. Approximately 0.82% of the sample belongs to the ten largest clones. Expansion of CD8+CD57+ cells had been shown by flow cytometry in the patients chosen for sequencing. The specimen sequenced was sorted CD4+, CD8+, or CD8+CD57+ T cells (not recorded which) from PBMCs. These receptors all stem from a human donor with aplastic anemia.

This clonotype was found a few times. CDR3 in DNA: TGCGCCAGCAGCCAAGATCGAGGGGGGGAACTGTTTTTT. Protein product: CASSQDRGGELFF. The rearrangement joins TRBV4-3 to TRBJ1-4, with D tentatively TRBD1 (6 bases). The V end was cut by 0 bases, the J end by 12 bases, with 11 bases between. CDR3 size: 13 residues. Per germline, CDR1 LGHNA and CDR2 YSLEER.

This clonotype came up a few times. The V and J genes are TRBV19 and TRBJ2-5; TRBD2 matches 9 bases. The CDR3 sequence is 16 residues long. CDR1 is LNHDA, CDR2 SQIVND, per germline (reference sequence). V lost 1 base, J lost 2 bases, and 5 bases stayed unmatched. CDR3 sequence reads: CASSIAASGAQETQYF. The CDR3 DNA follows: TGTGCCAGTAGTATAGCCGCTAGCGGGGCTCAAGAGACCCAGTACTTC.

This clonotype was seen at least ten times. The chain joins TRBV7-9 to TRBJ2-7, with D tentatively TRBD1 (6 bases). From germline, CDR1 is SEHNR and CDR2 FQNEAQ (reference sequence). V shed 3 bases and J shed 6 bases, with 18 bases lying between them. The CDR3 runs to 15 residues. CDR3 bases: TGTGCCAGCAGCTTCCCCCTACAGGGTGTCGGCGAGCAGTACTTC. Its protein product is CASSFPLQGVGEQYF.